The 17 T cell receptor beta chains in this list originate from one sample, sequenced in a study of T cells after yellow fever vaccination. One entry per CDR3 protein results from TCRdb running MiXCR on the 5' RACE reads. This sample carries around 310,000 distinct CDR3 sequences, approximately 4.2% of them seen once, and the ten largest clones take approximately 24%. The sample here was PBMCs, taken 5 days after the yellow fever booster vaccination. The source is a man between 18 and 35 years old who received the YFV17D yellow fever vaccine.

The V gene is TRBV7-2, the J gene TRBJ1-3; the D is unclear. The CDR3 totals 13 residues. The V end lost 4 bases, the J end lost 5 bases, and 9 bases lay between the germline ends. CDR1 and CDR2 (germline): SGHTA, FQGNSA. CDR3 coding DNA: TGTGCCAGCAGCTCCGACCTAAGAAACACCATATATTTT. Amino acid sequence: CASSSDLRNTIYF.

Regarding this clonotype: An end of the junction does not agree with germline; a read error may underlie this. J is TRBJ2-1 and V is TRBV11-2, with 9 bases that match TRBD2. CDR1 SGHAT and CDR2 FQNNGV come from the germline V gene. CDR3 length: 11 amino acids. CDR3 nucleotides: TGTGCCAGCACCTTACTAGCGGGCCAGGTCTTC. Protein product: CASTLLAGQVF.

The chain is built from TRBV7-2 and TRBJ2-5, with D possibly matching TRBD2 (6 bases). CDR3 length: 14 residues. Germline CDR1 and CDR2: SGHTA and FQGNSA. Trimming stripped 4 bases from V and 1 base from J, with 10 bases between. The CDR3 DNA is TGTGCCAGCAGCTGGCGGGGTATCCAAGAGACCCAGTACTTC. Its protein is CASSWRGIQETQYF.

This clonotype was counted ten times or more. The chain combines TRBV4-3 with TRBJ2-3, with 8 bases that match TRBD2. Per germline, CDR1 LGHNA and CDR2 YSLEER. Losses at the gene ends were 2 bases for V and 5 bases for J; bases not matched to a gene: 0. The CDR3 is 13 amino acids. The CDR3 DNA is TGCGCCAGCAGCCAAACTAGCGGAGATACGCAGTATTTT. It encodes CASSQTSGDTQYF.

This clonotype came up many times. V is TRBV27 and J is TRBJ2-5, with D uncertain. CDR3 size: 13 residues. The V gene's germline CDR1 is MNHEY and CDR2 SMNVEV (reference sequence). The germline V and J ends were trimmed by 2 bases and 1 base, with 5 bases remaining between them. CDR3: CASSLLGQETQYF. DNA for the CDR3: TGTGCCAGCAGTTTACTGGGCCAAGAGACCCAGTACTTC.

This clonotype was observed a few times. The germline gene is not matched at one end of the junction; a read error may be the cause. The J gene is TRBJ2-2, the V gene TRBV30, with TRBD1 as a possible D gene (5 bases). CDR3 size: 13 residues. The germline V gene has CDR1 GTSNPN and CDR2 SVGIG (reference sequence). CDR3 loop: CAWGVQGLGELFF. Written as DNA, the CDR3 is TGTGCCTGGGGTGTTCAGGGTCTCGGGGAGCTGTTTTTT.

This clonotype has just a few counts. V usage is TRBV7-6 and J usage is TRBJ2-5, with 7 bases matching TRBD1. The germline gives CDR1 SGHVS, CDR2 FNYEAQ. The CDR3 runs to 15 residues. After removal of 2 bases from V and 1 base from J, the junction contained 4 bases not matched to a gene. CDR3 in DNA: TGTGCCAGCAGCTTACGATACAGGGGCCAAGAGACCCAGTACTTC. It is translated as CASSLRYRGQETQYF.

The V and J genes are TRBV12-3 or TRBV12-4 and TRBJ1-2; D uncertain. The CDR3 has 13 residues. Trimming removed 5 bases from V and 5 bases from J, with 12 bases in between. The CDR3: CASSAGIGYGYTF. The CDR3 DNA follows: TGTGCCAGCAGTGCCGGGATTGGGTATGGCTACACCTTC.

The rearrangement uses TRBV7-9 and TRBJ1-2; D is uncertain. Per germline, CDR1 SEHNR and CDR2 FQNEAQ (reference sequence). This CDR3 region has 13 residues. V was shortened by 3 bases and J by 7 bases, with 12 bases between the two germline ends. DNA of the CDR3: TGTGCCAGCAGCTTGGGTTATAGCTCTGGCTACACCTTC. Residues: CASSLGYSSGYTF.

This clonotype has a handful of counts. This sequence joins TRBV10-3 and TRBJ2-5; D assignment may be TRBD1 or TRBD2 (6 bases each). CDR1 and CDR2 (germline): ENHRY, SYGVKD. The CDR3 sequence is 12 residues long. V was cut by 10 bases and J by 5 bases, with 14 bases left in between. CDR3 coding DNA: TGTGCCACTACCCCGGGGGCGGAGACCCAGTACTTC. Residues: CATTPGAETQYF.

The CDR3 bases are TGCGCCAGCAGCTCCTATAATGAAAAACTGTTTTTT. Encoded protein: CASSSYNEKLFF. J is TRBJ1-4 and V is TRBV5-1; no reliable D call. CDR3 size: 12 residues. Germline loops: CDR1 SGHRS, CDR2 YFSETQ. V was shortened by 3 bases and J by 4 bases, with 4 bases between the two germline ends. Full variable domain (rest looked up from reference TRBV5-1 and TRBJ1-4): KAGVTQTPRYLIKTRGQQVTLSCSPISGHRSVSWYQQTPGQGLQFLFEYFSETQRNKGNFPGRFSGRQFSNSRSEMNVSTLELGDSALYLCASSSYNEKLFFGSGTQLSVL.

This clonotype was seen a few times. The chain links TRBV27 to TRBJ2-4, with D possibly TRBD1 on 5 matching bases. The ends were cut back, 6 bases at V and 7 bases at J, with 19 bases in the middle. The CDR3 is made up of 15 amino acids. CDR1 and CDR2 from the germline V gene are MNHEY and SMNVEV (reference sequence). Here the CDR3 DNA reads TGTGCCAGCAGCCATTGGGGCAGGGATCGTAACATTCAGTACTTC. It translates to CASSHWGRDRNIQYF.

This CDR3 is CASSQVAGQNYEQYV. In DNA form, the CDR3 reads TGCGCCAGCAGCCAAGTCGCGGGTCAAAACTACGAGCAGTACGTC. The chain couples TRBV4-1 to TRBJ2-7; tentative D call: TRBD2 (5 bases). V was pared by 1 base and J by 3 bases, with 13 bases between. The CDR3 spans 15 residues. From germline, CDR1 is MGHRA and CDR2 YSYEKL.

The V and J genes are TRBV3-1 and TRBJ2-1, with 12 bases that match TRBD2. This CDR3 is 15 amino acids long. Germline lookup yields CDR1 LGHDT and CDR2 YNNKEL (reference sequence). Trimming removed 5 bases from V and 5 bases from J; junction bases left unmatched: 4. The CDR3 loop is CASSSGLAGNNEQFF. The DNA for the CDR3 is TGTGCCAGCAGCTCAGGACTAGCGGGGAACAATGAGCAGTTCTTC.

In its sample, this clonotype was seen many times. The rearrangement uses TRBV7-2 and TRBJ2-2, with D maybe TRBD1 (6 bases). This CDR3 region has 13 residues. Trimming took off 1 base at V and 6 bases at J, with 6 bases between the two ends. CDR1 and CDR2 (germline): SGHTA, FQGNSA. The CDR3 sequence: CASSLDRAGELFF. Written as DNA, the CDR3 is TGTGCCAGCAGCTTAGACAGGGCCGGGGAGCTGTTTTTT.

The rearrangement links TRBV5-1 to TRBJ2-5; 7 nucleotides match TRBD1. J was trimmed by 3 bases and V by 6 bases; bases with no gene match: 5. The CDR3 has 13 residues. From germline, CDR1 is SGHRS and CDR2 YFSETQ. The CDR3 DNA is TGCGCCAGCACCGTACAGGGGAAAGAGACCCAGTACTTC. Protein product: CASTVQGKETQYF.

This chain joins TRBV6-2 or TRBV6-3 and TRBJ2-2; D is unresolved. V was trimmed by 5 bases and J by 2 bases, leaving 3 bases between them. Per the germline V gene, CDR1 is MNHEY and CDR2 is SVGEGT. The CDR3 has 12 amino acids. The CDR3 sequence is CASSHNTGELFF. As DNA, the CDR3 is TGTGCCAGCAGTCACAACACCGGGGAGCTGTTTTTT.